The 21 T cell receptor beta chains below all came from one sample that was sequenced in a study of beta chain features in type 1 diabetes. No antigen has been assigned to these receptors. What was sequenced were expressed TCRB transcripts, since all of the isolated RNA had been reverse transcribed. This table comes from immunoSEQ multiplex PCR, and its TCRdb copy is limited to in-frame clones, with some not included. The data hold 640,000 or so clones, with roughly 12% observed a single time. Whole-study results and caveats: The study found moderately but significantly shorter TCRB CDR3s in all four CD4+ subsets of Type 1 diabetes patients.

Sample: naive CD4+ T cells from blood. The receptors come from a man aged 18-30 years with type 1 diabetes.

CDR3 amino acids: CASSLTPPNTEAFF. CDR3 DNA: TGTGCCAGCAGCTTAACACCCCCGAACACTGAAGCTTTCTTT. This chain links TRBV7-9 with TRBJ1-1, with D unresolved. Trimming shortened V by 2 bases and J by 1 base, and 8 bases separated the two germline ends. The CDR3 has 14 residues. Germline V gene sequence: CDR1 SEHNR, CDR2 FQNEAQ (reference sequence).

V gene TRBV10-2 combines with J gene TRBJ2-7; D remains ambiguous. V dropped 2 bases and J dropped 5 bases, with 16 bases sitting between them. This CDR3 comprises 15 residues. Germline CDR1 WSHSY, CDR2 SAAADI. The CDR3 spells CASSESIRLPHEQYF. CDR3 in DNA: TGCGCCAGCAGTGAGAGTATCCGCCTACCCCACGAGCAGTACTTC.

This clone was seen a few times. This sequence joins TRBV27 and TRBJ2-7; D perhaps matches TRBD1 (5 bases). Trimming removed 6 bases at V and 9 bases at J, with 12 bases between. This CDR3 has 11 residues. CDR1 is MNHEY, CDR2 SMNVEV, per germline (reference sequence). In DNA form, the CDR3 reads TGTGCCAGCAGAACTACAGGAAGGCAGTACTTC. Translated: CASRTTGRQYF.

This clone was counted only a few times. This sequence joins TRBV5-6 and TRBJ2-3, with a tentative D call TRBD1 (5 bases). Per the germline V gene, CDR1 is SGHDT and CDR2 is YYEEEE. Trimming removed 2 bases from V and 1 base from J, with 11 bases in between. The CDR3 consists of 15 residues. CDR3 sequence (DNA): TGTGCCAGCAGCTTACCATGGGGCGGCACAGATACGCAGTATTTT. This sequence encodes CASSLPWGGTDTQYF.

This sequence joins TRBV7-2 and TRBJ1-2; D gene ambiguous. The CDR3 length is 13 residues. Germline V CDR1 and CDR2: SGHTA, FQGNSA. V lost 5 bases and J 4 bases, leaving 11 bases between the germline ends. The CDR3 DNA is TGTGCCAGCAGCCAAGGGTCTTCCTATGGCTACACCTTC. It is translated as CASSQGSSYGYTF.

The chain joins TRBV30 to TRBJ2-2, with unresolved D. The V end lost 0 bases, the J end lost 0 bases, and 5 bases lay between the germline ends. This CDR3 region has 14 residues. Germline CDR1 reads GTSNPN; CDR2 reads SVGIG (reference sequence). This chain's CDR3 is CAWSVGPNTGELFF. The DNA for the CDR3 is TGTGCCTGGAGTGTCGGGCCGAACACCGGGGAGCTGTTTTTT.

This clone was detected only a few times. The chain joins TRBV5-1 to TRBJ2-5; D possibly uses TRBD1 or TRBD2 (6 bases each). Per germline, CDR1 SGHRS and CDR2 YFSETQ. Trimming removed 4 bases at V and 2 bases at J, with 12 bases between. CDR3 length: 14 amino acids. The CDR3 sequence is CASSRGQGQETQYF. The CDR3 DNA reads TGCGCCAGCAGCCGGGGGCAGGGGCAAGAGACCCAGTACTTC. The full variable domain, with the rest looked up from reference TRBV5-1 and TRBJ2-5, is KAGVTQTPRYLIKTRGQQVTLSCSPISGHRSVSWYQQTPGQGLQFLFEYFSETQRNKGNFPGRFSGRQFSNSRSEMNVSTLELGDSALYLCASSRGQGQETQYFGPGTRLLVL.

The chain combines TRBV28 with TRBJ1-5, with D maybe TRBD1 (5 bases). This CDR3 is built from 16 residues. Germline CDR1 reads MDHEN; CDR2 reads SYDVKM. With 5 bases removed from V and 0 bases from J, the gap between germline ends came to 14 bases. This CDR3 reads CASSGGDQPSNQPQHF. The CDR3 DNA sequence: TGTGCCAGCAGTGGGGGGGACCAGCCTAGCAATCAGCCCCAGCATTTT.

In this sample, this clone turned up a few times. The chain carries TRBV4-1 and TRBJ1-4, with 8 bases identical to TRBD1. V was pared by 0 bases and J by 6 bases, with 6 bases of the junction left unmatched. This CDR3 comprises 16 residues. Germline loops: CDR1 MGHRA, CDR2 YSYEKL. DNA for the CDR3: TGCGCCAGCAGCCAAGAGACGCCGGGACAGGATGAAAAACTGTTTTTT. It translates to CASSQETPGQDEKLFF.

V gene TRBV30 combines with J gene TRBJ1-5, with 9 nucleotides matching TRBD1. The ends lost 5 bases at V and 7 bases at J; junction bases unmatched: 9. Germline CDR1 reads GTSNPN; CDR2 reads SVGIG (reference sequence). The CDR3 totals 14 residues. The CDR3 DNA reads TGTGCCTGGGATTATGGGACAGGGAGGCAGCCCCAGCATTTT. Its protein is CAWDYGTGRQPQHF.

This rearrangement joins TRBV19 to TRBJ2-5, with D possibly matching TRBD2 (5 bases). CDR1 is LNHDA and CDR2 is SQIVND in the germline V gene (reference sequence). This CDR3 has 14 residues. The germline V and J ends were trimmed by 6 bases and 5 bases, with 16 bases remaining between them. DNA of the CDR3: TGTGCCAGTAGCGATACTGGGAGAAGGGAGACCCAGTACTTC. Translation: CASSDTGRRETQYF.

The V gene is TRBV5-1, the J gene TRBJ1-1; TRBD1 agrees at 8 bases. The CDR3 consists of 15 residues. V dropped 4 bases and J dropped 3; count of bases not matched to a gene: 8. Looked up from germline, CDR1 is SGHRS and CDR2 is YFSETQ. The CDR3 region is CASSPGTGLDTEAFF. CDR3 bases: TGCGCCAGCAGCCCGGGGACAGGTTTGGACACTGAAGCTTTCTTT.

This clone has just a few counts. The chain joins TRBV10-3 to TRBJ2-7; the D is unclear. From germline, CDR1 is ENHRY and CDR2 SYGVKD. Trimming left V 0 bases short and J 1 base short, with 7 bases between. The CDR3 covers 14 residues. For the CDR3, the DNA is TGTGCCATCAGTGAGTCTGCCGGATCCTACGAGCAGTACTTC. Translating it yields CAISESAGSYEQYF.

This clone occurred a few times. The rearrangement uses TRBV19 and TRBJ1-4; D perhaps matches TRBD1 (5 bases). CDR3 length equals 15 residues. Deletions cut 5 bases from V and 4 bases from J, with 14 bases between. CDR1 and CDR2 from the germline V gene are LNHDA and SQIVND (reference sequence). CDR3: CASSVGTADNEKLFF. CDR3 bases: TGTGCCAGTAGTGTCGGGACCGCCGATAATGAAAAACTGTTTTTT. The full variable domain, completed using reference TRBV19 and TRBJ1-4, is DGGITQSPKYLFRKEGQNVTLSCEQNLNHDAMYWYRQDPGQGLRLIYYSQIVNDFQKGDIAEGYSVSREKKESFPLTVTSAQKNPTAFYLCASSVGTADNEKLFFGSGTQLSVL.

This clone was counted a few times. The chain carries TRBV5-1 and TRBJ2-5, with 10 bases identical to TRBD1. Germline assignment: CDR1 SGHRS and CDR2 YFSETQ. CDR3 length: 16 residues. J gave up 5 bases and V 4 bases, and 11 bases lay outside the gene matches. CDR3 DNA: TGCGCCAGCAGCCCAACGCCCGGGACAGGGGAGGAGACCCAGTACTTC. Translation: CASSPTPGTGEETQYF.

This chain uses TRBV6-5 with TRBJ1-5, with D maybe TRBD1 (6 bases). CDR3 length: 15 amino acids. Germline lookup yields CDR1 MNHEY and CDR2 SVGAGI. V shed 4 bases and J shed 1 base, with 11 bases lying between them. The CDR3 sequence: CASSLQGFSNQPQHF. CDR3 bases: TGTGCCAGCAGTTTACAGGGTTTCAGCAATCAGCCCCAGCATTTT.

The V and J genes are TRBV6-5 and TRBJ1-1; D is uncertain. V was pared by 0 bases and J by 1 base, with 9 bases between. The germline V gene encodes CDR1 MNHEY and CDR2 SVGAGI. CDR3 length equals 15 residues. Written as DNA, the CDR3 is TGTGCCAGCAGTTACTCTTACGGAAAGAACACTGAAGCTTTCTTT. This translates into CASSYSYGKNTEAFF.

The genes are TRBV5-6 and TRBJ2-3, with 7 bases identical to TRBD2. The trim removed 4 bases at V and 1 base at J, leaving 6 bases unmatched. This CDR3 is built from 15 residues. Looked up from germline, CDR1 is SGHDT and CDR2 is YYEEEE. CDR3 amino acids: CASSGILAGTDTQYF. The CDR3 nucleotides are TGTGCCAGCAGCGGAATTCTAGCGGGCACAGATACGCAGTATTTT. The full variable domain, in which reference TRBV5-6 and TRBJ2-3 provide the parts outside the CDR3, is DAGVTQSPTHLIKTRGQQVTLRCSPKSGHDTVSWYQQALGQGPQFIFQYYEEEERQRGNFPDRFSGHQFPNYSSELNVNALLLGDSALYLCASSGILAGTDTQYFGPGTRLTVL.

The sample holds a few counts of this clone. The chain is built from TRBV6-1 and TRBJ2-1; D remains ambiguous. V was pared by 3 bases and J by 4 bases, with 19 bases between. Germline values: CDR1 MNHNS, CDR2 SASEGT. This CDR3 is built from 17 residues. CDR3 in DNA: TGTGCCAGCAGTGATTGGTCCGGGCTCTTACCATACAATGAGCAGTTCTTC. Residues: CASSDWSGLLPYNEQFF.

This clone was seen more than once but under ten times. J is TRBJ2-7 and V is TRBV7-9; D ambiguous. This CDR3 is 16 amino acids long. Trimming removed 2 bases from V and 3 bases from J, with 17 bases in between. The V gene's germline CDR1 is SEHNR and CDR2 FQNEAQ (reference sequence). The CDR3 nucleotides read TGTGCCAGCAGCTTAAATCGTCGGCAGGACGGCTACGAGCAGTACTTC. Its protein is CASSLNRRQDGYEQYF.

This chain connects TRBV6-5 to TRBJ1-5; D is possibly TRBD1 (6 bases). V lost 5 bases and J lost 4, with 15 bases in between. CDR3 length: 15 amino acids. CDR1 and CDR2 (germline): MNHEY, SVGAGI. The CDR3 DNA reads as TGTGCCAGCAGTCCAATCGGGACACTAAATCAGCCCCAGCATTTT. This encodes CASSPIGTLNQPQHF.